The 20 T cell receptor beta chains below come from one sample, sequenced in a study of metastatic and nonmetastatic thyroid tumors. TCRdb re-clonotyped the PCR reads through MiXCR. In the table there are around 20,000 clones, 25% to 30% of which are singletons. Each patient came to thyroid surgery without any prior treatment (of any kind). Sequenced input: tumor tissue. Receptors originate from a female donor with papillary thyroid cancer or a benign thyroid nodule (not recorded which). Some clones in this sample may be carry-over from other donors' samples.

The chain employs TRBV12-3 or TRBV12-4 and TRBJ2-1; 10 nucleotides agree with TRBD2. Trimming at V came to 3 bases and at J to 8 bases, leaving 7 bases not matched to a gene. The CDR3 is 15 amino acids. The CDR3 region has the DNA TGTGCCAGCAGTTTGCGAACTAGCGGGAAGGATGAGCAGTTCTTC. It specifies CASSLRTSGKDEQFF.

This clone appeared a few times. The rearrangement uses TRBV15 and TRBJ2-7, with 7 positions matching TRBD1. The germline V gene encodes CDR1 LNHNV and CDR2 YYDKDF (reference sequence). The CDR3 is 15 amino acids. After removal of 1 base from V and 3 bases from J, the junction contained 6 bases not matched to a gene. The CDR3 loop reads CATSRGTGELYEQYF. In DNA form, the CDR3 reads TGTGCCACCAGCAGAGGGACAGGTGAACTCTACGAGCAGTACTTC.

V is TRBV27 and J is TRBJ2-7; D is perhaps TRBD2 (6 bases). The V gene lost 10 bases and the J gene lost 1 base, with 11 bases spanning the gap. This CDR3 is built from 12 residues. Germline CDR1 reads MNHEY; CDR2 reads SMNVEV (reference sequence). The CDR3 bases are TGTGCCACCGGCGGGGAATCCTACGAGCAGTACTTC. Encoded protein: CATGGESYEQYF.

This clone was seen only a few times. CDR3 sequence reads: CASSTGISVSGANVLTF. CDR3 DNA: TGTGCCAGCTCTACAGGGATCAGCGTATCTGGGGCCAACGTCCTGACTTTC. V is TRBV6-1 and J is TRBJ2-6; possibly TRBD1 for D (6 bases). The CDR3 runs 17 residues. Between the trimmed V and J ends, which lost 8 bases and 1 base, there was a span of 18 bases. CDR1 and CDR2 (germline): MNHNS, SASEGT.

Many counts were recorded for this clone. J is TRBJ1-5 and V is TRBV29-1, with D tentatively TRBD1 (5 bases). Trimming removed 4 bases from V and 5 bases from J, with 21 bases in between. This CDR3 contains 16 residues. From germline, CDR1 is SQVTM and CDR2 ANQGSEA. This chain's CDR3 is CSVVIRGVSGDQPQHF. In DNA form, the CDR3 reads TGCAGCGTTGTAATAAGGGGCGTGTCGGGAGATCAGCCCCAGCATTTT.

V is TRBV30 and J is TRBJ1-6, with D perhaps TRBD1 (6 bases). Per the germline V gene, CDR1 is GTSNPN and CDR2 is SVGIG (reference sequence). The V end was cut by 0 bases, the J end by 10 bases, with 13 bases between. The length of the CDR3 is 14 residues. The CDR3 bases are TGTGCCTGGAGTGTTGGGGGGCCTCGATCACCCCTCCACTTT. Protein: CAWSVGGPRSPLHF.

This clone was counted ten times or more. This rearrangement joins TRBV5-5 to TRBJ2-3; tentative D call: TRBD1 (6 bases). CDR1 and CDR2 from the germline V gene are SGHKS and YYEKEE (reference sequence). The CDR3 covers 15 residues. Between the trimmed V and J ends, which lost 3 bases and 5 bases, there was a span of 16 bases. The CDR3 DNA sequence: TGTGCCAGCAGCTCCGGGACAAAGTACGGAGATACGCAGTATTTT. Its protein product is CASSSGTKYGDTQYF.

The chain combines TRBV20-1 with TRBJ2-3; D unclear. CDR1 is DFQATT and CDR2 is SNEGSKA in the germline V gene (reference sequence). The CDR3 has 12 residues. V was shortened by 3 bases and J by 1 base, with 5 bases between the two germline ends. This CDR3 is CSASLGTDTQYF. The CDR3 DNA reads TGCAGTGCTAGTCTGGGCACAGATACGCAGTATTTT.

In this sample, this clone turned up a few times. This CDR3 is CATSQDGNSPLHF. The CDR3 bases are TGTGCCACCAGCCAAGACGGAAATTCACCCCTCCACTTT. This chain connects TRBV15 to TRBJ1-6; no definite D call. The CDR3 spans 13 residues. V lost 5 bases and J 7 bases, leaving 9 bases between the germline ends. Germline V gives CDR1 LNHNV, CDR2 YYDKDF (reference sequence).

This clone appeared many times. The CDR3 end shows no conserved phenylalanine or tryptophan, and so a read error is likely. It is unclear where the CDR3 begins or ends on the DNA, so no DNA is shown, and the CDR3 is as TCRdb lists it. The chain uses TRBV7-2 and TRBJ1-3; the DNA was not used to check the table's D call, TRBD1. The CDR3 region is 10 residues in length, termini included. Germline loops: CDR1 SGHTA, CDR2 FQGNSA. Here the CDR3 reads CASSFPPTIR.

The chain joins TRBV6-2 or TRBV6-3 to TRBJ1-1, with TRBD1 matching 7 bases. The germline V gene encodes CDR1 MNHEY and CDR2 SVGEGT. V gave up 2 bases and J gave up 1 base; unmatched junction bases: 10. The CDR3 runs 17 residues. The CDR3 nucleotides are TGTGCCAGCAGTTACCACTCGACCGGGACAGCGAACACTGAAGCTTTCTTT. Encoded protein: CASSYHSTGTANTEAFF.

In its sample, this clone was seen many times. This sequence joins TRBV7-3 and TRBJ2-3; D unresolved. Germline lookup yields CDR1 SGHTA and CDR2 FQGTGA. V was cut by 1 base and J by 5 bases, with 7 bases left in between. The CDR3 is made up of 13 amino acids. The CDR3 DNA sequence: TGTGCCAGCAGCTTAAATCTGGGAGATACGCAGTATTTT. It yields the protein CASSLNLGDTQYF.

The chain carries TRBV20-1 and TRBJ2-7, with D perhaps being TRBD1 or TRBD2 (6 bases each). Germline loops: CDR1 DFQATT, CDR2 SNEGSKA (reference sequence). V was clipped by 6 bases and J by 2 bases, with 17 bases between them. The CDR3 extends over 14 amino acids. The CDR3 is CSAGTPGQTYEQYF. CDR3 nucleotide sequence: TGCAGTGCGGGGACTCCGGGACAAACCTACGAGCAGTACTTC.

V is TRBV2 and J is TRBJ1-5; D ambiguous. Trimming took off 9 bases at V and 0 bases at J, with 15 bases between the two ends. CDR1 is SNHLY, CDR2 FYNNEI, per germline. CDR3 length: 15 amino acids. The CDR3 DNA reads TGTGCCAGAAAAGTTAGATGGGATAGCAATCAGCCCCAGCATTTT. Amino acids: CARKVRWDSNQPQHF. The whole variable domain, remainder taken from reference TRBV2 and TRBJ1-5, is EPEVTQTPSHQVTQMGQEVILRCVPISNHLYFYWYRQILGQKVEFLVSFYNNEISEKSEIFDDQFSVERPDGSNFTLKIRSTKLEDSAMYFCARKVRWDSNQPQHFGDGTRLSIL.

This clone was observed a handful of times. V and J are TRBV6-1 and TRBJ1-5; D is possibly TRBD1 (5 bases). This CDR3 is built from 16 residues. Germline assignment: CDR1 MNHNS and CDR2 SASEGT. The V gene lost 5 bases and the J gene lost 9 bases, with 23 bases spanning the gap. CDR3 DNA sequence: TGTGCCAGCAGTAAGCCAGGGACGGACCTCTCGAGGCCCCAGCATTTT. Amino acid sequence: CASSKPGTDLSRPQHF.

This clone is medium-sized by share. The chain carries TRBV12-3 or TRBV12-4 and TRBJ1-2; 9 positions match TRBD1. The CDR3 loop spans 13 amino acids. The trim removed 6 bases at V and 3 bases at J, leaving 2 bases unmatched. Written as DNA, the CDR3 is TGTGCCAGCAGGTGGACAGGGGACTATGGCTACACCTTC. Amino acid sequence: CASRWTGDYGYTF.

This CDR3 reads CASSPAADRGSLGELFF. Written as DNA, the CDR3 is TGTGCCAGCAGCCCCGCCGCAGACAGGGGTTCGCTTGGGGAGCTGTTTTTT. This chain joins TRBV7-3 and TRBJ2-2, with 8 bases aligning to TRBD1. The CDR3 runs to 17 residues. Germline CDR1 SGHTA, CDR2 FQGTGA. Losses at the gene ends were 5 bases for V and 8 bases for J; bases not matched to a gene: 16.

This clone has only a few counts. At one end the junction does not follow the germline gene, possibly because of a read error. The chain carries TRBV28 and TRBJ2-2; 8 positions agree with TRBD1. The CDR3 extends over 14 amino acids. The germline CDR1 and CDR2 sequences are MDHEN and SYDVKM. CDR3 sequence (DNA): TGTGCCAGCAGTAGACAGGGGAGTAGGGGGGAGCTTTTTTTT. As protein: CASSRQGSRGELFF.

In this sample, this clone turned up many times. One junction end does not reproduce the germline sequence, and a read error may be involved. This chain uses TRBV18 with TRBJ2-3; D gene ambiguous. CDR3 size: 14 residues. Germline values: CDR1 KGHSH, CDR2 LQKENI. The CDR3 here is CASTPLADTDTQYF. Written as DNA, the CDR3 is TGTGCCAGCACACCGCTGGCAGACACAGATACGCAGTATTTT.

This sequence joins TRBV12-3 or TRBV12-4 and TRBJ2-1, with a weak D call TRBD1 (6 bases). V dropped 3 bases and J dropped 0 bases, with 9 bases sitting between them. The CDR3 sequence is 15 residues long. This chain's CDR3 is CASSFTGTSYNEQFF. In DNA, the CDR3 is TGTGCCAGCAGTTTTACAGGGACCTCCTACAATGAGCAGTTCTTC.